These T cell receptor beta chains were read from a single sample in a study of blood T cells in healthy people across ages. Each CDR3 protein gets one entry after TCRdb re-called the 5' RACE reads with MiXCR. The table shows about 1,400,000 distinct CDR3 sequences, with roughly 59% occurring only once. The sample comprised blood. These receptor sequences come from a man aged 18 to 35 in good health. Each CDR3 is given with its conserved first and last residue. D genes are given only for firm matches. Clone size is shown for a subset of rows, as once, few, many or a class of expanded clone.

j_gene	abundance	d_gene	v_gene	CDR3nt	CDR3aa
TRBJ2-7	-	-	TRBV12-3/TRBV12-4	TGTGCCAGCGGAATGTGGGGGGAGCAGTACTTC	CASGMWGEQYF
TRBJ1-2	-	TRBD1	TRBV7-2	TGTGCCAGCAGCTTAGATCCACAGGGGAGCTATGGCTACACCTTC	CASSLDPQGSYGYTF
TRBJ1-6	-	-	TRBV4-2	TGTGCCAGCAGCCAAGTGGGCGGAAATTCACCCCTCCACTTT	CASSQVGGNSPLHF
TRBJ2-2	-	-	TRBV11-2	TGTGCCAGCAGCTCATTCACAGAATTCAACACCGGGGAGCTGTTTTTT	CASSSFTEFNTGELFF
TRBJ1-4	-	-	TRBV10-3	TGTGCCATCAGTGGAAGCAGGGTATTTTCGGGTAATGAAAAACTGTTTTTT	CAISGSRVFSGNEKLFF
TRBJ2-1	-	TRBD2	TRBV7-2	TGTGCCAGCAGCACCCGACTAGCTAGCGAGCAGTTCTTC	CASSTRLASEQFF
TRBJ1-2	-	-	TRBV3-1	TGTGCCAGCAGACAGGGTCAGATTAACTATGGCTACACCTTC	CASRQGQINYGYTF
TRBJ1-2	-	TRBD1	TRBV10-3	TGTGCGGTCCCAACAGGGGACAATGGCTACACCTTC	CAVPTGDNGYTF
TRBJ1-2	-	-	TRBV6-6	TGTGCCAGCAGTTACTCACCCAGGGGACCCCCGGGTGGCTACACCTTC	CASSYSPRGPPGGYTF
TRBJ2-1	-	TRBD2	TRBV20-1	TGCAGTGCTAGAGCGTTTGCGGGGGACCTTATGAGGAATGAGCAGTTCTTC	CSARAFAGDLMRNEQFF
TRBJ2-5	few	TRBD2	TRBV7-9	TGTGCCAGCAGCTTAGTCCGCCTAGCGGAGGCTTTGATGACCCAGTACTTC	CASSLVRLAEALMTQYF
TRBJ2-1	few	-	TRBV6-5	TGTGCCAGCAGTTATAGGGAAGTCCACAATGAGCAGTTCTTC	CASSYREVHNEQFF
TRBJ2-5	few	-	TRBV15	TGTGCCACCAGCTCTCGGACCCAGAGGGAGACCCAGTACTTC	CATSSRTQRETQYF
TRBJ2-7	-	TRBD2	TRBV7-2	TGTGCCAGCAGCTCCAATTGGGGACTAGCGGGGACCTACGAGCAGTACTTC	CASSSNWGLAGTYEQYF
TRBJ1-1	-	-	TRBV6-5	TGTGCCAGCGGTCTCGGGGCCGAAGCTTTCTTT	CASGLGAEAFF
TRBJ2-2	-	TRBD2	TRBV20-1	TGCAGTGCTAGAGGACTAGCGGGAGGGCCCGGCACCGGGGAGCTGTTTTTT	CSARGLAGGPGTGELFF
TRBJ2-5	-	-	TRBV25-1	TGTGCCAGCGGCAGGGTGGATGAGCAGTACTTC	CASGRVDEQYF
TRBJ2-5	-	-	TRBV27	TGTGCCAGCAGCCAACCGGGGCCGCTACAGTACTTC	CASSQPGPLQYF
TRBJ1-2	few	-	TRBV4-2	TGTGCCAGCAGCCAAGATCCAGGGGAAGACTATGGCTACACCTTC	CASSQDPGEDYGYTF
TRBJ2-3	few	TRBD2	TRBV7-9	TGTGCCAGCAGCTCACTAGCGGGAGCGACAGATACGCAGTATTTT	CASSSLAGATDTQYF
TRBJ2-1	-	-	TRBV14	TGTGCCAGCAGCTTACCGGGACTCCACAACTACAATGAGCAGTTCTTC	CASSLPGLHNYNEQFF
TRBJ2-1	-	-	TRBV7-9	TGTGCCAGCAGCGCGCTGACAGACTCCTACAATGAGCAGTTCTTC	CASSALTDSYNEQFF
TRBJ2-5	-	-	TRBV25-1	TGTGCCAGCAGTGTATCGGGGGTGGAGACCCAGTACTTC	CASSVSGVETQYF
TRBJ2-3	-	TRBD1	TRBV9	TGTGCCAGCAGCAACGACGGGGGACAGGGTCACCGACTAGGTACGCAGTATTTT	CASSNDGGQGHRLGTQYF
TRBJ2-1	many	-	TRBV20-1	TGCAGTGCTCCATCTTCTAGCAACGGTGAGCAGTTCTTC	CSAPSSSNGEQFF
TRBJ1-1	-	-	TRBV10-3	TGTGCCACCATGCAGCGGGTGAACACTGAAGCTTTCTTT	CATMQRVNTEAFF
TRBJ1-2	-	TRBD1	TRBV7-9	TGTGCCAGCAGCTTAGTAGGATCGACGGGACAGGGAGGCGGCTACACCTTC	CASSLVGSTGQGGGYTF
TRBJ2-7	-	-	TRBV7-9	TGTGCCAGCAGCTTAGGGGGGGACAGACCCTACGAGCAGTACTTC	CASSLGGDRPYEQYF
TRBJ2-1	-	-	TRBV7-9	TGTGCCAGCAGGCCAGTCGGGCAGGGCGGCAACAATGAGCAGTTCTTC	CASRPVGQGGNNEQFF
TRBJ2-7	-	-	TRBV29-1	TGCAGCGTCATTCAGGGACACGAGCAGTACTTC	CSVIQGHEQYF
TRBJ2-1	few	TRBD2	TRBV6-4	TGTGCCAGCATTCGAACGGGGACTAGCGGGAGGGCTTCCTACAATGAGCAGTTCTTC	CASIRTGTSGRASYNEQFF
TRBJ2-1	-	-	TRBV7-2	TGTGCCAGCAGCCCCGGCGGTACAGAGCAGTTCTTC	CASSPGGTEQFF
TRBJ2-1	few	-	TRBV20-1	TGCAGTGCAAGCACGGACTACCCTAATGAGCAGTTCTTC	CSASTDYPNEQFF
TRBJ2-4	few	TRBD1	TRBV20-1	TGCAGTGCTATGGACCTTAGGGACAGGGCTCCCATTCAGTACTTC	CSAMDLRDRAPIQYF
TRBJ2-7	-	-	TRBV5-1	TGCGCCAGCAGCTTGGCCGGGGCAGCTGACAGAGAGCAGTACTTC	CASSLAGAADREQYF
TRBJ2-1	-	TRBD2	TRBV2	TGTGCCAGCAGCCAGCGGGAGAGCTCCTACAATGAGCAGTTCTTC	CASSQRESSYNEQFF
TRBJ2-7	-	TRBD1	TRBV18	TGTGCCAGCTCATCATCCGGGACAGGGGACGAGCAGTACTTC	CASSSSGTGDEQYF
TRBJ2-7	few	-	TRBV20-1	TGCAGTGCTAGAGCATCAGGGATCCTCCACGAGCAGTACTTC	CSARASGILHEQYF
TRBJ2-7	-	TRBD1	TRBV7-9	TGTGCCAGCAGCTGGCCGGGACAGGGGCTCTCCTACGAGCAGTACTTC	CASSWPGQGLSYEQYF
TRBJ2-3	-	-	TRBV6-5	TGTGCCAGCAGTTCTCGAGGTCGGGTTAGCGCAGATACGCAGTATTTT	CASSSRGRVSADTQYF
TRBJ1-2	-	-	TRBV6-5	TGTGCCAGCAGTTACCGCACAGGTGGTAACTATGGCTACACCTTC	CASSYRTGGNYGYTF
TRBJ2-7	-	TRBD2	TRBV12-3/TRBV12-4	TGTGCCAGCAGGGCGGGGGGGACCTCCTACGAGCAGTACTTC	CASRAGGTSYEQYF
TRBJ2-7	-	-	TRBV2	TGTGCCAGCAGCCCAGCACAGGGACGGGCCTACGAGCAGTACTTC	CASSPAQGRAYEQYF
TRBJ2-3	few	-	TRBV7-2	TGTGCCAGCAGCCTAGACAGCCCCCCAGATACGCAGTATTTT	CASSLDSPPDTQYF
TRBJ2-3	-	TRBD2	TRBV6-2/TRBV6-3	TGTGCCAGCAGCCCGGGACTAGCGTGGAAGAAGCGGGCTCCAGATACGCAGTATTTT	CASSPGLAWKKRAPDTQYF
TRBJ2-2	-	TRBD2	TRBV13	TGTGCCAGCAGCTTGGTCGCCACTAGCGCCAACACCGGGGAGCTGTTTTTT	CASSLVATSANTGELFF
TRBJ1-2	few	-	TRBV20-1	TGCAGTGCTAGCCCCCATTATGGCTACACCTTC	CSASPHYGYTF
TRBJ1-2	-	TRBD1	TRBV13	TGTGCCAGCAGCATACAGGGGCGATCCTATGGCTACACCTTC	CASSIQGRSYGYTF
TRBJ2-3	-	-	TRBV15	TGTGCCACCAGCCCCCAAGAAAATGATGGCACAGATACGCAGTATTTT	CATSPQENDGTDTQYF
TRBJ2-2	few	TRBD2	TRBV12-3/TRBV12-4	TGTGCCACCCGGGGACTAGCAACCGGGGAGCTGTTTTTT	CATRGLATGELFF